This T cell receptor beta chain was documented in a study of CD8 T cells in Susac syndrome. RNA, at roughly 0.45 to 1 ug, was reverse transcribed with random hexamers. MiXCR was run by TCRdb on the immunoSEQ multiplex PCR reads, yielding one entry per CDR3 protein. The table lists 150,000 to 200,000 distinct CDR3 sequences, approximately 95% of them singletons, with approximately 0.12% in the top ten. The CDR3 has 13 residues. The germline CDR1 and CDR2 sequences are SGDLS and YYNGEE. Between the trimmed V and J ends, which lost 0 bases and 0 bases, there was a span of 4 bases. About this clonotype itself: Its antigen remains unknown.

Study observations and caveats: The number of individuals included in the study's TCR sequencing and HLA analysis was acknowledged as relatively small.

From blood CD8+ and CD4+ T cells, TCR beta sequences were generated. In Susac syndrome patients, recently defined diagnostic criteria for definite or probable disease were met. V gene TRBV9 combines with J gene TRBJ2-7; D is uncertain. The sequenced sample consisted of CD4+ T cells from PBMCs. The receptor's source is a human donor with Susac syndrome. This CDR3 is CASSVGGSYEQYF. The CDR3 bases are TGTGCCAGCAGCGTAGGGGGCTCCTACGAGCAGTACTTC.